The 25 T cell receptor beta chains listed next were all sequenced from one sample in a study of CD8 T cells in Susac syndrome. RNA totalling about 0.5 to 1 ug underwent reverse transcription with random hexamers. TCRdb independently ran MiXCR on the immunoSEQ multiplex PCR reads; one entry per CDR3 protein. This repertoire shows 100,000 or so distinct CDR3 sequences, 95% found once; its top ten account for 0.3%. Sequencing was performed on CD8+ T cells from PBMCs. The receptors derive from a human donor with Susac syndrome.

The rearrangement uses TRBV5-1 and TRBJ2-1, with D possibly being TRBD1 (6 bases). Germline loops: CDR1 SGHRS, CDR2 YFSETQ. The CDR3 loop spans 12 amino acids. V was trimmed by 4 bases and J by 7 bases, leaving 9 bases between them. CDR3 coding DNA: TGCGCCAGCAGCATACAGGGAAATGAGCAGTTCTTC. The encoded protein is CASSIQGNEQFF. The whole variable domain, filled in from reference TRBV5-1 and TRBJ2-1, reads KAGVTQTPRYLIKTRGQQVTLSCSPISGHRSVSWYQQTPGQGLQFLFEYFSETQRNKGNFPGRFSGRQFSNSRSEMNVSTLELGDSALYLCASSIQGNEQFFGPGTRLTVL.

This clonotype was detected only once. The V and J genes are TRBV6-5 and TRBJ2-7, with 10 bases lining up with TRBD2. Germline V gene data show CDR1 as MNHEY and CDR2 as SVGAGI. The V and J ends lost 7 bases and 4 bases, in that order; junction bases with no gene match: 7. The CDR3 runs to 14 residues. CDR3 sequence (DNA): TGTGCCAGCAAACCCGGACTAGCGGATTACGAGCAGTACTTC. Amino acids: CASKPGLADYEQYF.

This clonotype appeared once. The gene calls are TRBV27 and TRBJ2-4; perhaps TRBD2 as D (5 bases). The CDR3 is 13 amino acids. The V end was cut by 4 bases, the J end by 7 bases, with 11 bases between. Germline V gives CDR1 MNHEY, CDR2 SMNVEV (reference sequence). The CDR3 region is CASSSTRRNIQYF. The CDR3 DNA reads TGTGCCAGCAGTTCAACTAGAAGGAACATTCAGTACTTC.

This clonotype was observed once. CDR3 sequence (DNA): TGTGCCAGCCAGAATTCGCTGGCCAAAAACATTCAGTACTTC. It is translated as CASQNSLAKNIQYF. The chain uses TRBV19 and TRBJ2-4; D is unresolved. Germline V gene sequence: CDR1 LNHDA, CDR2 SQIVND (reference sequence). The CDR3 length is 14 residues. V was clipped by 9 bases and J by 1 base, with 13 bases between them.

The CDR3 DNA follows: TGTGCCAGCAGCGTCGGATGGGGGGCTGGGGAAAAACTGTTTTTT. It codes for CASSVGWGAGEKLFF. This chain joins TRBV9 and TRBJ1-4; tentative D call: TRBD1 (6 bases). The CDR3 is 15 amino acids. Germline V gene lookup returns CDR1 SGDLS and CDR2 YYNGEE. Trimming left V 2 bases short and J 8 bases short, with 16 bases between.

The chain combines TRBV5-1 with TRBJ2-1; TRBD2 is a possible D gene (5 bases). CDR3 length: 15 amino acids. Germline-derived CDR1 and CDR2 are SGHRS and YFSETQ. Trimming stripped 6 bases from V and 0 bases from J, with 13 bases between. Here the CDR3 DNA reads TGCGCCAGCACCCCCGCAGCGGACTCCTACAATGAGCAGTTCTTC. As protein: CASTPAADSYNEQFF.

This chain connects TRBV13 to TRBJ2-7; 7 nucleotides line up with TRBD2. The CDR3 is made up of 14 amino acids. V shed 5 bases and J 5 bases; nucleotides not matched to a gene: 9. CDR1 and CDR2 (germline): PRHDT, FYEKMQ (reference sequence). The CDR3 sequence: CASSPRLADHEQYF. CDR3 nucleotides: TGTGCCAGCAGCCCCCGACTAGCAGACCACGAGCAGTACTTC.

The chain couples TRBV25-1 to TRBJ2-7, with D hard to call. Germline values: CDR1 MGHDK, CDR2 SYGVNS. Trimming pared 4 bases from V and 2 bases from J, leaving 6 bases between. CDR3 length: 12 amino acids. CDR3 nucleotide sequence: TGTGCCAGCAGTGGGTTAACCTACGAGCAGTACTTC. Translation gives CASSGLTYEQYF.

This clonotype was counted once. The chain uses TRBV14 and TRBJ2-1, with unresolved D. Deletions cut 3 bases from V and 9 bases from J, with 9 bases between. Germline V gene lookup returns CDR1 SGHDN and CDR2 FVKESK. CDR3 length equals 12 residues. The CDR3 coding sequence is TGTGCCAGCAGCCACTTCTTGGCTGAGCAGTTCTTC. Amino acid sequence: CASSHFLAEQFF.

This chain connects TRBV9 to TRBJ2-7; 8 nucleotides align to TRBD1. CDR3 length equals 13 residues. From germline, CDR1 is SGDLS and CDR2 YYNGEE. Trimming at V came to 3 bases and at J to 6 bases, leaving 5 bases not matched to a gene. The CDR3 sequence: CASSGTTGGEQYF. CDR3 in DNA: TGTGCCAGCAGCGGTACTACAGGGGGCGAGCAGTACTTC.

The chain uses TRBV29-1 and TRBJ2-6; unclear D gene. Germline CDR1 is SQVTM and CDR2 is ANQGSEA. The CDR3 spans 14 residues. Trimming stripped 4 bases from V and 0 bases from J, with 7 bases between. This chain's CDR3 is CSVGASSGANVLTF. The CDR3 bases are TGCAGCGTTGGTGCGAGCTCTGGGGCCAACGTCCTGACTTTC.

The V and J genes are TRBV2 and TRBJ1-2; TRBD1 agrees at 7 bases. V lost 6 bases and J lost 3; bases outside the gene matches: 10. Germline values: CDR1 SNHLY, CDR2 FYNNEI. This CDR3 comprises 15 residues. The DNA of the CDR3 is TGTGCCAGCAGAAAACAGGGGAATGATGACTATGGCTACACCTTC. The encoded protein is CASRKQGNDDYGYTF.

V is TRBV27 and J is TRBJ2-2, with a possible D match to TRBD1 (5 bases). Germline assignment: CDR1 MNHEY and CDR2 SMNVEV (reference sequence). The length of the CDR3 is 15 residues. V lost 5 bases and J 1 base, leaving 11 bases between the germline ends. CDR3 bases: TGTGCCAGCAGTCGACTGACAGAGAACACCGGGGAGCTGTTTTTT. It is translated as CASSRLTENTGELFF.

This CDR3 reads CATSDHRTGGSTEAFF. CDR3 DNA sequence: TGTGCCACCAGTGATCATAGAACAGGGGGCTCCACTGAAGCTTTCTTT. The chain uses TRBV24-1 and TRBJ1-1; 9 bases are a match to TRBD1. From germline, CDR1 is KGHDR and CDR2 SFDVKD. CDR3 length: 16 amino acids. J was trimmed by 4 bases and V by 3 bases; bases with no gene match: 8.

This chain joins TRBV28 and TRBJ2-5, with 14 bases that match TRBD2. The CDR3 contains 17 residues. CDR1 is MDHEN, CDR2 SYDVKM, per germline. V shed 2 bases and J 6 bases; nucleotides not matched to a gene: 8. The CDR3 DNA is TGTGCCAGCAGTTTAAAGGGGACTAGCGGGAGTACGAAGACCCAGTACTTC. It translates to CASSLKGTSGSTKTQYF.

The CDR3 spells CASSLVGQNIQYF. CDR3 DNA: TGTGCCAGCAGCCTAGTGGGCCAAAACATTCAGTACTTC. This chain connects TRBV13 to TRBJ2-4; no clear D gene. CDR3 length: 13 amino acids. V was cut by 5 bases and J by 5 bases, with 10 bases left in between. Germline V gene sequence: CDR1 PRHDT, CDR2 FYEKMQ (reference sequence).

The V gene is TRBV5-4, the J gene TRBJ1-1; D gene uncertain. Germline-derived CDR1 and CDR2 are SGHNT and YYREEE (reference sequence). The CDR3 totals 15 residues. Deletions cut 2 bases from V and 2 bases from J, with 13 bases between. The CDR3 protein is CASSFEGPSNTEAFF. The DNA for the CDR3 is TGTGCCAGCAGCTTTGAAGGCCCGTCAAACACTGAAGCTTTCTTT.

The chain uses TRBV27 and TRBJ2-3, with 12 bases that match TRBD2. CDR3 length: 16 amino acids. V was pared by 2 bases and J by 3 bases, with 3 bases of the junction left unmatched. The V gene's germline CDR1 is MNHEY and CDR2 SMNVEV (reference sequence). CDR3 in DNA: TGTGCCAGCAGTTTAGTTGGGACTAGCGGGACAGATACGCAGTATTTT. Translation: CASSLVGTSGTDTQYF.

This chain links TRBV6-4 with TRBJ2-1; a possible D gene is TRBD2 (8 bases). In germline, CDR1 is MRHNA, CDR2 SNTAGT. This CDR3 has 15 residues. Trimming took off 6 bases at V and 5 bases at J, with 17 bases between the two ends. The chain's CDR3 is CASSPGGSGDNEQFF. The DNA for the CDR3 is TGTGCCAGCAGCCCAGGGGGTAGCGGGGACAATGAGCAGTTCTTC.

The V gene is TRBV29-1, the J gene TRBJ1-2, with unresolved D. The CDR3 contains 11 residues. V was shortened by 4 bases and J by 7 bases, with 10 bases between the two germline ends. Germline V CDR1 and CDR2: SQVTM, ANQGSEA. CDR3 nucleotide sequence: TGCAGCGTTGCCGAGAGAAGTGGCTACACCTTC. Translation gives CSVAERSGYTF.

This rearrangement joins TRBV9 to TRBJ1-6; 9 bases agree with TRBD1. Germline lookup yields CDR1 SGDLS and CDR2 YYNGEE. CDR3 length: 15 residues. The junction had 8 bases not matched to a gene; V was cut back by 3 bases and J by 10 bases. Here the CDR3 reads CASSGGQGTRSPLHF. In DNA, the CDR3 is TGTGCCAGCAGCGGTGGACAGGGGACAAGGTCACCCCTCCACTTT.

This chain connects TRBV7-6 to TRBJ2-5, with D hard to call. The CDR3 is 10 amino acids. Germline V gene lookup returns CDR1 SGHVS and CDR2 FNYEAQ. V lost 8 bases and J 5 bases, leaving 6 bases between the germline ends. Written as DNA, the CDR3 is TGTGCCAGCGCAGCGGAGACCCAGTACTTC. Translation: CASAAETQYF.

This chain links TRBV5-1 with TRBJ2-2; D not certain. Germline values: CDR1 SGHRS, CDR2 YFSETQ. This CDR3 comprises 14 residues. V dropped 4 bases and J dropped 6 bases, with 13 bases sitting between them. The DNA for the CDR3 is TGCGCCAGCAGCGCTACTGGACGACCCGGGGAGCTGTTTTTT. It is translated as CASSATGRPGELFF. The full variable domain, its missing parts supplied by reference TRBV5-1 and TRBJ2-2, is KAGVTQTPRYLIKTRGQQVTLSCSPISGHRSVSWYQQTPGQGLQFLFEYFSETQRNKGNFPGRFSGRQFSNSRSEMNVSTLELGDSALYLCASSATGRPGELFFGEGSRLTVL.

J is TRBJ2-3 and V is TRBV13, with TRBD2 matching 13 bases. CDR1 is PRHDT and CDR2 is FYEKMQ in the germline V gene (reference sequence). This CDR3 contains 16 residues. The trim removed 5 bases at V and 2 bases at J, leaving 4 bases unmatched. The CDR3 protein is CASSQGLAGATDTQYF. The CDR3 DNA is TGTGCCAGCAGCCAAGGACTAGCGGGGGCCACAGATACGCAGTATTTT. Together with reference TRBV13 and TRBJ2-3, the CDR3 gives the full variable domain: AAGVIQSPRHLIKEKRETATLKCYPIPRHDTVYWYQQGPGQDPQFLISFYEKMQSDKGSIPDRFSAQQFSDYHSELNMSSLELGDSALYFCASSQGLAGATDTQYFGPGTRLTVL.

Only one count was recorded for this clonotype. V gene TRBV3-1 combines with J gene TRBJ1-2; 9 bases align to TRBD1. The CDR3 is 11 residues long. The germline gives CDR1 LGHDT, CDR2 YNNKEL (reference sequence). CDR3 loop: CAVGQGYGYTF. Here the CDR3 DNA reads TGTGCAGTGGGACAGGGTTATGGCTACACCTTC.